This T cell receptor (beta chain) was sequenced in a study of blood T cell repertoires in COVID-19. In the study overall: The United States, Italy and Spain provided the acute and convalescent COVID-19 samples.

Germline loops: CDR1 SGHNT, CDR2 YYREEE (reference sequence). The CDR3 is made up of 15 amino acids. The germline V and J ends were trimmed by 2 bases and 8 bases, with 14 bases remaining between them. The assay was immunoSEQ multiplex PCR, and TCRdb's table has in-frame clones only and misses some. The sample has a few hundred thousand clones, around 84% seen once. The sequenced sample consisted of peripheral blood. The clonotype originates from a young woman with acute or convalescent COVID-19. The rearrangement links TRBV5-4 to TRBJ1-6, with D maybe TRBD1 (6 bases). The CDR3 DNA sequence: TGTGCCAGCAGCTTTTCCCCGGACAGCTATTCACCCCTCCACTTT. This gives the protein CASSFSPDSYSPLHF.